This TCR beta chain was captured in a study of CD8 T cell repertoires and HIV-1 epitope variants. In the case of this clone: The antigen is not known.

CDR3 size: 16 residues. V was pared by 0 bases and J by 0 bases, with 6 bases between. In germline, CDR1 is LGHNA, CDR2 YNFKEQ. Produced via immunoSEQ multiplex PCR; TCRdb's table is partial and in-frame only. The sample has about 3,100 clones; 69% are singletons. This sequence joins TRBV4-2 and TRBJ1-6, with D uncertain. The TCR originated in a male donor with HIV. Input material: cultured CD8+ T cells derived from PBMCs. This CDR3 reads CASSQDLNSYNSPLHF. CDR3 coding DNA: TGTGCCAGCAGCCAAGACCTCAACTCCTATAATTCACCCCTCCACTTT.